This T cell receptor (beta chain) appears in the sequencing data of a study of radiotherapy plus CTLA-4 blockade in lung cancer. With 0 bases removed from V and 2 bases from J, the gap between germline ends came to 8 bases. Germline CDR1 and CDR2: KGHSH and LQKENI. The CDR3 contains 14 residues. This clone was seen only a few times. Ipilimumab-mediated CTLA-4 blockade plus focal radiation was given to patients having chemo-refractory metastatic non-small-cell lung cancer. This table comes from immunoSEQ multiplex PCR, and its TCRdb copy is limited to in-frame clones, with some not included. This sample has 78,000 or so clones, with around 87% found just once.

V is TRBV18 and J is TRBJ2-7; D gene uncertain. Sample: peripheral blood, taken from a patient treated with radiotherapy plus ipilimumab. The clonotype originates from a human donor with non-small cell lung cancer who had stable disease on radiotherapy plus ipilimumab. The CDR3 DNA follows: TGTGCCAGCTCACCACCTTCAAAGACCTACGAGCAGTACTTC. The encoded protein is CASSPPSKTYEQYF.